The 2 T cell receptor beta chains below all came from one sample that was sequenced in a study of blood T cells in healthy people across ages. A J-beta primer mix and a sample-barcoded 5' primer were used in a second PCR of roughly 7 to 12 cycles. MiXCR, run by TCRdb on the 5' RACE reads, gives a single entry per CDR3 protein. Of some 1.4 million distinct CDR3 sequences in the sample, 35% to 45% are singletons; the top ten hold under 8%. Sequenced input: blood. The receptors derive from a woman in her late teens or twenties in good health.

This clonotype has a single count. The chain is built from TRBV5-1 and TRBJ1-1, with a possible D match to TRBD1 (5 bases). The germline V gene has CDR1 SGHRS and CDR2 YFSETQ. This CDR3 has 16 amino acids. V was clipped by 5 bases and J by 3 bases, with 20 bases between them. The CDR3 sequence: CASRPPVTAGDTEAFF. The CDR3 coding sequence is TGCGCCAGCAGGCCTCCCGTCACAGCGGGGGACACTGAAGCTTTCTTT.

This clonotype was observed at least ten times. The chain employs TRBV29-1 and TRBJ2-6; D gene ambiguous. Per the germline V gene, CDR1 is SQVTM and CDR2 is ANQGSEA. V was trimmed by 7 bases and J by 0 bases, leaving 10 bases between them. The CDR3 extends over 14 amino acids. CDR3 region: CSDQEYSGANVLTF. DNA of the CDR3: TGCAGCGACCAAGAGTACTCTGGGGCCAACGTCCTGACTTTC.